One and the same sample provided the 13 T cell receptor beta chains below, sequenced in a study of CD8+ T cells in alopecia areata (dated by TCRdb to about 2018). The library was prepared using the immunoSEQ multiplex PCR assay. For TCR sequencing, RNA was extracted from every sample and reverse transcribed into cDNA to serve as template. Not all clones reach the TCRdb copy of this immuneACCESS table, which keeps in-frame sequences only. Checked studies attribute under half of the gap to unresolved V genes and leave the rest unexplained. The sample yields around 190,000 clones; roughly three fifths were counted once. Roughly 5.3% of the sample belongs to the ten largest clones. The sample consisted of CD8+ T cells sorted from blood. The receptors come from a human donor in good health.

This sequence joins TRBV5-1 and TRBJ2-1; the D gene could be TRBD1 or TRBD2 (5 bases each). Germline CDR1 SGHRS, CDR2 YFSETQ. The CDR3 is 15 amino acids. V lost 2 bases and J lost 9, with 18 bases in between. The chain's CDR3 is CASSFRDPAGAEQFF. The CDR3 DNA sequence: TGCGCCAGCAGCTTCCGGGACCCCGCCGGGGCTGAGCAGTTCTTC.

The gene calls are TRBV27 and TRBJ1-1; 7 nucleotides match TRBD1. Germline CDR1 MNHEY, CDR2 SMNVEV (reference sequence). This CDR3 contains 13 residues. The V segment lost 3 bases and the J segment 7 bases; nucleotides outside the gene matches: 5. In DNA, the CDR3 is TGTGCCAGCAGTTTCCCGGGACAGCTTGAAGCTTTCTTT. Residues: CASSFPGQLEAFF.

The chain uses TRBV11-2 and TRBJ1-1; maybe TRBD1 (6 bases). The CDR3 has 14 residues. V dropped 5 bases and J dropped 1 base, with 11 bases sitting between them. Germline V gene lookup returns CDR1 SGHAT and CDR2 FQNNGV. The chain's CDR3 is CASSQGQENTEAFF. The CDR3 DNA reads TGTGCCAGCAGCCAGGGACAAGAGAACACTGAAGCTTTCTTT.

This clone has just a few counts. The chain combines TRBV4-1 with TRBJ1-5; D gene unclear. V lost 1 base and J lost 2, with 9 bases in between. This CDR3 has 15 amino acids. Germline CDR1 and CDR2: MGHRA and YSYEKL. DNA of the CDR3: TGCGCCAGCAGCCAAGTAAAGGGCCGCAATCAGCCCCAGCATTTT. This translates into CASSQVKGRNQPQHF.

This clone was seen a few times. Other DNA sequences within the sample encode an identical CDR3. This chain connects TRBV5-6 to TRBJ1-5, with TRBD1 as a possible D gene (5 bases). V shed 0 bases and J shed 3 bases, with 10 bases lying between them. The length of the CDR3 is 15 residues. Germline V gene data show CDR1 as SGHDT and CDR2 as YYEEEE. CDR3: CASSLGQGPNQPQHF. Written as DNA, the CDR3 is TGTGCCAGCAGCTTGGGGCAGGGTCCCAATCAGCCCCAGCATTTT.

The chain recombines TRBV27 with TRBJ1-5; D is undetermined. V was trimmed by 5 bases and J by 0 bases, leaving 8 bases between them. Germline values: CDR1 MNHEY, CDR2 SMNVEV (reference sequence). The CDR3 runs 14 residues. The CDR3 bases are TGTGCCAGCAGTCGGGAATATAGCAATCAGCCCCAGCATTTT. This sequence encodes CASSREYSNQPQHF.

The rearrangement joins TRBV25-1 to TRBJ1-5, with a weak D call TRBD1 (6 bases). Trimming pared 4 bases from V and 0 bases from J, leaving 7 bases between. This CDR3 spans 14 amino acids. Germline CDR1 reads MGHDK; CDR2 reads SYGVNS. The DNA for the CDR3 is TGTGCCAGCAGTGCGACAGGTAGCAATCAGCCCCAGCATTTT. This gives the protein CASSATGSNQPQHF.

The chain uses TRBV9 and TRBJ1-1; D may be TRBD1 (5 bases). CDR1 and CDR2 (germline): SGDLS, YYNGEE. The CDR3 consists of 13 residues. V was pared by 4 bases and J by 2 bases, with 9 bases between. CDR3 DNA sequence: TGTGCCAGCAGCCAGGGAGGAAACACTGAAGCTTTCTTT. Translation: CASSQGGNTEAFF. The variable domain in full, with the rest retrieved from reference TRBV9 and TRBJ1-1, is DSGVTQTPKHLITATGQRVTLRCSPRSGDLSVYWYQQSLDQGLQFLIQYYNGEERAKGNILERFSAQQFPDLHSELNLSSLELGDSALYFCASSQGGNTEAFFGQGTRLTVV.

This clone was detected only a few times. The V gene is TRBV7-9, the J gene TRBJ2-1; the match to TRBD2 covers 7 bases. CDR3 length: 12 residues. The germline V gene has CDR1 SEHNR and CDR2 FQNEAQ (reference sequence). V shed 4 bases and J 16 bases; nucleotides not matched to a gene: 10. The CDR3 reads CASSSGTSEGFF. The CDR3 DNA reads as TGTGCCAGCAGCTCCGGAACTAGCGAAGGCTTCTTC.

This chain joins TRBV9 and TRBJ1-4; D remains unclear. Germline CDR1 and CDR2: SGDLS and YYNGEE. Trimming stripped 5 bases from V and 3 bases from J, with 14 bases between. This CDR3 is built from 15 residues. CDR3 bases: TGTGCCAGCAGGCCCTCCGGCGGCCCTAATGAAAAACTGTTTTTT. It codes for CASRPSGGPNEKLFF. Looking up the rest from reference TRBV9 and TRBJ1-4 gives the full variable domain: DSGVTQTPKHLITATGQRVTLRCSPRSGDLSVYWYQQSLDQGLQFLIQYYNGEERAKGNILERFSAQQFPDLHSELNLSSLELGDSALYFCASRPSGGPNEKLFFGSGTQLSVL.

The V call is TRBV25-1, the J call TRBJ2-5, with D uncertain. Germline CDR1 reads MGHDK; CDR2 reads SYGVNS. V gave up 2 bases and J gave up 5 bases, with 9 bases separating them. The CDR3 runs 13 residues. The CDR3 DNA follows: TGTGCCAGCAGTGAACTGGGGATCGAGACCCAGTACTTC. This translates into CASSELGIETQYF.

This sequence joins TRBV4-1 and TRBJ2-5; tentative D call: TRBD1 (7 bases). Per the germline V gene, CDR1 is MGHRA and CDR2 is YSYEKL. The CDR3 runs 13 residues. The germline V and J ends were trimmed by 4 bases and 9 bases, with 15 bases remaining between them. DNA for the CDR3: TGCGCCAGCAGCCCAGGGGGGCCTTTGGCCCAGTACTTC. Translation gives CASSPGGPLAQYF.

This sequence joins TRBV4-1 and TRBJ1-2, with D possibly matching TRBD1 (6 bases). CDR1 and CDR2 from the germline V gene are MGHRA and YSYEKL. Trimming took off 0 bases at V and 8 bases at J, with 16 bases between the two ends. This CDR3 has 15 residues. The CDR3 sequence: CASSQDVGGAWGYTF. The CDR3 DNA sequence: TGCGCCAGCAGCCAAGATGTGGGGGGCGCGTGGGGCTACACCTTC.